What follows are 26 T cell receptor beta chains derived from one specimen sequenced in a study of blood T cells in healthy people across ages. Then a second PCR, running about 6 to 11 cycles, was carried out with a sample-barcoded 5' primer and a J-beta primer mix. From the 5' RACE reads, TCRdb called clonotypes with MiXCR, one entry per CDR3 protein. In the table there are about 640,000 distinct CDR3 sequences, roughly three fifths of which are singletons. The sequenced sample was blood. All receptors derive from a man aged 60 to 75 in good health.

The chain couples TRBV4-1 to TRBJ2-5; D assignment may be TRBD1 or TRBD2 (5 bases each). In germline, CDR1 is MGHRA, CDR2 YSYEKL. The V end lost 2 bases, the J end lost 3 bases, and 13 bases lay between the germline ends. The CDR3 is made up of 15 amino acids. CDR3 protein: CASSQLPRGEETQYF. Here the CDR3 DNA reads TGCGCCAGCAGCCAATTGCCCAGAGGGGAAGAGACCCAGTACTTC.

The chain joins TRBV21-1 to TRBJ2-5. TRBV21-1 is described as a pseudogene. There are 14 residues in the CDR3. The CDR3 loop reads CASSKHSLQETQYF. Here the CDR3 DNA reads TGTGCCAGCAGCAAACACAGTCTCCAAGAGACCCAGTACTTC.

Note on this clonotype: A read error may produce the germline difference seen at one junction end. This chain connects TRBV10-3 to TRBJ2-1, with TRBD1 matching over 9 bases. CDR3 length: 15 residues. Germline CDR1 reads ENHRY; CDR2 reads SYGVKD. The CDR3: CAIRQDRGSYKEQFF. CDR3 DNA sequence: TGTGCCATCAGACAGGACAGGGGCTCCTACAAGGAGCAGTTCTTC.

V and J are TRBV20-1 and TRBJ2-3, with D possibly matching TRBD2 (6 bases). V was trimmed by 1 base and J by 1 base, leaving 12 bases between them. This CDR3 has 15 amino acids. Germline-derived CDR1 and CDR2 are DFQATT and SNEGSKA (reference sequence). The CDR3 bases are TGCAGTGCTAGAGGGGGGGACGGACGCACAGATACGCAGTATTTT. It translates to CSARGGDGRTDTQYF.

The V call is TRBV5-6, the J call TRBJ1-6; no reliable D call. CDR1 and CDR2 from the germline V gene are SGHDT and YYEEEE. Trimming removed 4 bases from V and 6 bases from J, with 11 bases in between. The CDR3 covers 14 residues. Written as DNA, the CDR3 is TGTGCCAGCAGCACTTCTTGGGGTAATTCACCCCTCCACTTT. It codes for CASSTSWGNSPLHF. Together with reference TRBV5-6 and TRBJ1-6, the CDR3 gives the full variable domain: DAGVTQSPTHLIKTRGQQVTLRCSPKSGHDTVSWYQQALGQGPQFIFQYYEEEERQRGNFPDRFSGHQFPNYSSELNVNALLLGDSALYLCASSTSWGNSPLHFGNGTRLTVT.

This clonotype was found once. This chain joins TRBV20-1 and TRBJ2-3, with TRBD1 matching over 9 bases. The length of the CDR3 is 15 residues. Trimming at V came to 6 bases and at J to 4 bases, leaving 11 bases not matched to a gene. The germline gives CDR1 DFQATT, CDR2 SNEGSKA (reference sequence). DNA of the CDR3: TGCAGTGCCATTAGTGGGACAGGGAGGCCAGATACGCAGTATTTT. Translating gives CSAISGTGRPDTQYF.

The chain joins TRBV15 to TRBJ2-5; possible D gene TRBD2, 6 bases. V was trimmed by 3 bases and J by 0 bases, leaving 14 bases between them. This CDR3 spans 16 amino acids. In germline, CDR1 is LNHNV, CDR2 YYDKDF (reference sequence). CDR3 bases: TGTGCCACCAGCAGCTCCTGGGGGGAGTACCAAGAGACCCAGTACTTC. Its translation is CATSSSWGEYQETQYF.

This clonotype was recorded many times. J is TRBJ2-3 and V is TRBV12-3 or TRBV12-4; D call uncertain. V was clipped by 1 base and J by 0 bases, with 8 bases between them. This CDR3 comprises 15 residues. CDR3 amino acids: CASSLGVVSTDTQYF. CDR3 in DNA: TGTGCCAGCAGTTTAGGTGTCGTAAGCACAGATACGCAGTATTTT.

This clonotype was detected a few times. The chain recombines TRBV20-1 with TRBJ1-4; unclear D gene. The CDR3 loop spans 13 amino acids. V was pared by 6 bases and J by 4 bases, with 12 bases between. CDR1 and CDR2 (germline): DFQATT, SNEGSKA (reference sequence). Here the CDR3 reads CSAPMENNEKLFF. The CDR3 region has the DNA TGCAGTGCACCCATGGAAAATAATGAAAAACTGTTTTTT.

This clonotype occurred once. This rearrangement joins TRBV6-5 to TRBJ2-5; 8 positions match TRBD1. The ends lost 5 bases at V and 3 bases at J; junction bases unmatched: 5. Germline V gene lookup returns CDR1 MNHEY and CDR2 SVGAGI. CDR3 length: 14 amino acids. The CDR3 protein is CASSQTGGKETQYF. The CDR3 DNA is TGTGCCAGCAGTCAAACAGGGGGGAAAGAGACCCAGTACTTC.

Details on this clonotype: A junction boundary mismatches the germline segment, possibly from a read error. The CDR3 spells CAPRDRILDGSGANVPTF. The CDR3 DNA is TGTGCCCCCAGGGACAGGATTCTCGACGGCTCTGGGGCCAACGTCCCGACTTTC. The rearrangement links TRBV5-5 to TRBJ2-6; TRBD1 agrees at 8 bases. Germline V lookup: CDR1 SGHKS, CDR2 YYEKEE (reference sequence). This CDR3 region has 18 residues.

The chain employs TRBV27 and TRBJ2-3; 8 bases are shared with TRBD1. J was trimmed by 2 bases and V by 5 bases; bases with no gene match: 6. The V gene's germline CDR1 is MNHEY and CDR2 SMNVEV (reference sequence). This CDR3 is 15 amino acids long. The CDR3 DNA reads TGTGCCAGCAGTACCCGGACAGGGAACACAGATACGCAGTATTTT. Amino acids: CASSTRTGNTDTQYF.

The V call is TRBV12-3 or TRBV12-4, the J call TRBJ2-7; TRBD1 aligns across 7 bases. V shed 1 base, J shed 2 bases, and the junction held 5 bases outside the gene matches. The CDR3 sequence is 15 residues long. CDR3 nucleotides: TGTGCCAGCAGTTTAGAGGGGGCCTTGACCTACGAGCAGTACTTC. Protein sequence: CASSLEGALTYEQYF.

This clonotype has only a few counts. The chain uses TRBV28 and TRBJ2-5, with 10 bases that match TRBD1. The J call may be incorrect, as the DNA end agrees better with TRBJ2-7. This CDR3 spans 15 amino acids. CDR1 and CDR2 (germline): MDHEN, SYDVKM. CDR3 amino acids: CASSSVGTGDSEQYF. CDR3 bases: TGTGCCAGCAGTTCCGTTGGGACAGGGGATAGCGAGCAGTACTTC.

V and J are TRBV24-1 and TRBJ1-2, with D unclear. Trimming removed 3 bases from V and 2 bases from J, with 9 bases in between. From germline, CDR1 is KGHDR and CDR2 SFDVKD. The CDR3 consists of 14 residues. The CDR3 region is CATSDQTANYGYTF. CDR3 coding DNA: TGTGCCACCAGTGATCAGACGGCCAACTATGGCTACACCTTC.

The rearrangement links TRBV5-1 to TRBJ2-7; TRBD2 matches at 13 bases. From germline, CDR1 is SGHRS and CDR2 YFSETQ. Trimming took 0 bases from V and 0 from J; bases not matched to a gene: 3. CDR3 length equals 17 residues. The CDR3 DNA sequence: TGCGCCAGCAGCTTGGGACTAGCGGGGGGATTCTCCTACGAGCAGTACTTC. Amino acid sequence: CASSLGLAGGFSYEQYF.

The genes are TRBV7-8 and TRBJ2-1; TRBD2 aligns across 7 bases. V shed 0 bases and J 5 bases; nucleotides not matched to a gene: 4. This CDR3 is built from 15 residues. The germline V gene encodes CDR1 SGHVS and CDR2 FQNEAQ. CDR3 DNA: TGTGCCAGCAGCTTAGCTTTTGCGGGGGACAATGAGCAGTTCTTC. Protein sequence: CASSLAFAGDNEQFF.

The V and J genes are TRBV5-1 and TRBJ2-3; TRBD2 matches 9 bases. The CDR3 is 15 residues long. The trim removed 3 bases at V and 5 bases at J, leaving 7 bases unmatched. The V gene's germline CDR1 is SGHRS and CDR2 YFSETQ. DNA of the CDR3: TGCGCCAGCAGCTGGGCGGGGGGGCCGAGAGATACGCAGTATTTT. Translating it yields CASSWAGGPRDTQYF. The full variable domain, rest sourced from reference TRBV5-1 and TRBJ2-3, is KAGVTQTPRYLIKTRGQQVTLSCSPISGHRSVSWYQQTPGQGLQFLFEYFSETQRNKGNFPGRFSGRQFSNSRSEMNVSTLELGDSALYLCASSWAGGPRDTQYFGPGTRLTVL.

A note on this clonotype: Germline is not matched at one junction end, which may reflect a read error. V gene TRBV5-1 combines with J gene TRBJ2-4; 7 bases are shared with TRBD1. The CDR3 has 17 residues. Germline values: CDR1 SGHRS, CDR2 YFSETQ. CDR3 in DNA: TGCGCCTGCAGCCTGTGGGACAGTCAGCTAGCCAAAAACATTCAGTACTTC. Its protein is CACSLWDSQLAKNIQYF.

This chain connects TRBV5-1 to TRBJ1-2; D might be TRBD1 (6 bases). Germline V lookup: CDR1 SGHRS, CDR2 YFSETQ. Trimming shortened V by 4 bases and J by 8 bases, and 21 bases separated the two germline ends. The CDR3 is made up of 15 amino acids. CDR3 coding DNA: TGCGCCAGCAGCCCTGCCGCACAGGGAGTGGGGGGCTACACCTTC. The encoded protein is CASSPAAQGVGGYTF. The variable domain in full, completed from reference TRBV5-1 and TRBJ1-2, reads KAGVTQTPRYLIKTRGQQVTLSCSPISGHRSVSWYQQTPGQGLQFLFEYFSETQRNKGNFPGRFSGRQFSNSRSEMNVSTLELGDSALYLCASSPAAQGVGGYTFGSGTRLTVV.

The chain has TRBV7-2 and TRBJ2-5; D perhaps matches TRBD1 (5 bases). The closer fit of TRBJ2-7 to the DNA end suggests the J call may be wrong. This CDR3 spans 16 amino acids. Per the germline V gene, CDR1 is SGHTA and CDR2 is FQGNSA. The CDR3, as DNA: TGTGCCAGCAGCTTAGCGGGGCAAGTGGGCCCCTACGAGCAGTACTTC. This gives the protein CASSLAGQVGPYEQYF.

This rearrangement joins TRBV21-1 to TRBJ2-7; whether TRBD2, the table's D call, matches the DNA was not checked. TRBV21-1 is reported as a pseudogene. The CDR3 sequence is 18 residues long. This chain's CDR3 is CVQPSLAGGRMTSYEQYF. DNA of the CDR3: TGTGTTCAGCCCTCATTGGCGGGGGGCCGGATGACATCCTACGAGCAGTACTTC.

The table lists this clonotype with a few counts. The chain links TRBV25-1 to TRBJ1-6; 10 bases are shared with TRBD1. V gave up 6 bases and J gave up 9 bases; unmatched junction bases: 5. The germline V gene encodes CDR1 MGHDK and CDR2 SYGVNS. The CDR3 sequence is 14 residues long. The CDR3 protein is CASRRDRGGSPLHF. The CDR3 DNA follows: TGTGCCAGCAGGCGGGACAGGGGAGGTTCACCCCTCCACTTT.

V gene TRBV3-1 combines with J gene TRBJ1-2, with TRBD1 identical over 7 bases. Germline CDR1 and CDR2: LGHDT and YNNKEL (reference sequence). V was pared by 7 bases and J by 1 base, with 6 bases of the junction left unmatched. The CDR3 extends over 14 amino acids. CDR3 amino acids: CASNPRDSNYGYTF. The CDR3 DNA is TGTGCCAGCAACCCCCGGGACAGTAACTATGGCTACACCTTC.

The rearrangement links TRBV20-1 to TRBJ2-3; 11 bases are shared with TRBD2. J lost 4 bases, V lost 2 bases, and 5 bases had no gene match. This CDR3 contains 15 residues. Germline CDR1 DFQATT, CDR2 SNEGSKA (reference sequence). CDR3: CSARPSGGFADTQYF. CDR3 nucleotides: TGCAGTGCTAGACCTAGCGGGGGGTTTGCAGATACGCAGTATTTT.

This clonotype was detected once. CDR3 coding DNA: TGCGCCAGCAGAGGGACTAGCGGGGGTCATGAGCAGTTCTTC. Amino acid sequence: CASRGTSGGHEQFF. V is TRBV4-1 and J is TRBJ2-1; 14 nucleotides agree with TRBD2. The CDR3 loop spans 14 amino acids. V shed 6 bases and J 8 bases; nucleotides not matched to a gene: 3. Germline V gene sequence: CDR1 MGHRA, CDR2 YSYEKL.